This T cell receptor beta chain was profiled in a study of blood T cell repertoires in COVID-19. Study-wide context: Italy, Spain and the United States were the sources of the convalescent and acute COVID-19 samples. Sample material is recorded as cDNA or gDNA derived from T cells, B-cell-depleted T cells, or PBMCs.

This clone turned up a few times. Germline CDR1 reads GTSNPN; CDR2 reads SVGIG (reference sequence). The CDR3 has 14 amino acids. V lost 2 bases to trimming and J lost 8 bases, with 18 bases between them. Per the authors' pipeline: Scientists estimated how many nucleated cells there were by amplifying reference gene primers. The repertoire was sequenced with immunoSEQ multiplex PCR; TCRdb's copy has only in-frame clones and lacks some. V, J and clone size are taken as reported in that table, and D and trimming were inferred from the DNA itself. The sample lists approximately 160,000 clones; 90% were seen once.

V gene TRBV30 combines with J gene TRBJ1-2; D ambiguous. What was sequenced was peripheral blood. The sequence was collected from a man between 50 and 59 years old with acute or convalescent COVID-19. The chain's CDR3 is CAWSPSFESRGYTF. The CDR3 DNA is TGTGCCTGGAGTCCGAGTTTCGAGTCCCGCGGCTACACCTTC.